This T cell receptor (beta chain) was profiled in a study of T cell responses to AZD1222 COVID-19 vaccine. Overall study findings and caveats: Two AZD1222 doses significantly raised spike-specific TCR breadth and depth over controls. Repertoires were sampled only after the peak T cell response. Spike-wide vaccine-associated CD4 TCRs dominated at 160-218 and 743-854.

A remark on this clone: The antigen is unknown.

Clones were sequenced by immunoSEQ multiplex PCR, and TCRdb holds only the in-frame ones, with some missing. The data hold tens of thousands of clones, with more than 85% observed a single time. CDR1 and CDR2 from the germline V gene are MDHEN and SYDVKM. V was clipped by 6 bases and J by 5 bases, with 10 bases between them. The CDR3 has 12 residues. The chain combines TRBV28 with TRBJ1-1, with D unresolved. This sequence was found in an adult who received the AZD1222 COVID-19 vaccine. Source: peripheral blood, taken 28 days after the second AZD1222 dose. The CDR3 bases are TGTGCCAGCAGGAAAATAGTGACTGAAGCTTTCTTT. The encoded protein is CASRKIVTEAFF.